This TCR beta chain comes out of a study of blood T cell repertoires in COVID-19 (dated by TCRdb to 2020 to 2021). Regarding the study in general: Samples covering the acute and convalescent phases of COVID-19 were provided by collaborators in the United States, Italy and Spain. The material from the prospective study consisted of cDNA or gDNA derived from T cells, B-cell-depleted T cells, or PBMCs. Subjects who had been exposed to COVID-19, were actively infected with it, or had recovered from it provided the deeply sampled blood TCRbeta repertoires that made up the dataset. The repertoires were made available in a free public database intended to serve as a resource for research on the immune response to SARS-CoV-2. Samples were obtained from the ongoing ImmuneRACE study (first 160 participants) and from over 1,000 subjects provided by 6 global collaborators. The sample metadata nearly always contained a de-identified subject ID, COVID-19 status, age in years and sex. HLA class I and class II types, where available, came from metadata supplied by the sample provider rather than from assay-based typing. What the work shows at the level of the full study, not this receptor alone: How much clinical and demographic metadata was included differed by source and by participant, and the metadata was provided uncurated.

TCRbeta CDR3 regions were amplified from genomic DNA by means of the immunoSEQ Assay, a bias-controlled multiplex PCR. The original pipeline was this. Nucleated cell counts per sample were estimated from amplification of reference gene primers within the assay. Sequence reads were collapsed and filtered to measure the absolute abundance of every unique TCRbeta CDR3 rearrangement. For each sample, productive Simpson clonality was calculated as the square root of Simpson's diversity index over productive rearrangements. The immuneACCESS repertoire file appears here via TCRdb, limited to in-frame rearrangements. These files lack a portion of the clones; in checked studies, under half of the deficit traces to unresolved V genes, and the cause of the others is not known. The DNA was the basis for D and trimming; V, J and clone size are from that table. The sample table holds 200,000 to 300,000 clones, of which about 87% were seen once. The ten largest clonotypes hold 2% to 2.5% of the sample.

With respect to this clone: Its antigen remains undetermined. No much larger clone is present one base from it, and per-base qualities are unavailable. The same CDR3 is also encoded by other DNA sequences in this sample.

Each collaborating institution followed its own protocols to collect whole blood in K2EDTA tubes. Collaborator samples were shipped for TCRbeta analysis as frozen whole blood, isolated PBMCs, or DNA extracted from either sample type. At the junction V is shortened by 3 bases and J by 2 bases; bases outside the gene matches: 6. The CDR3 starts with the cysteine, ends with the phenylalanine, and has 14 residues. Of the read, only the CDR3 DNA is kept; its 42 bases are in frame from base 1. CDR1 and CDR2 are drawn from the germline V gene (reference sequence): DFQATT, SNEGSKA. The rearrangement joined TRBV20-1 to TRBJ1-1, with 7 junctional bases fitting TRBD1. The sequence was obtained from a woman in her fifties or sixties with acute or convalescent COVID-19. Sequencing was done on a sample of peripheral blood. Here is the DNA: TGCAGTGCTAGTCTAAGACAGGGAAACACTGAAGCTTTCTTT. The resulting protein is CSASLRQGNTEAFF.